This entry lists 9 T cell receptor beta chains sequenced from one sample in a study of OX40 agonist ivuxolimab in advanced cancers. The protocol used for the library was the immunoSEQ multiplex PCR assay. TCRdb mirrors the immuneACCESS table, restricted to in-frame sequences. Some clones are absent from its copies; in checked studies, under half trace to an unresolved V gene, and the reason for the others is unknown. For this sample there are roughly 60,000 clones; about 91% appear just once. Roughly 0.45% of the sample is taken by the ten largest. This material consisted of CD4+ or CD8+ T cells sorted from blood, taken in a trial of the OX40 agonist ivuxolimab. The receptors stem from an adult with an advanced solid tumor such as melanoma, head and neck, liver or kidney cancer.

The CDR3 nucleotides are TGTGCCAGCAGCTTGGTGGGGGTTCGGGATTCTAGCACAGATACGCAGTATTTT. Its protein is CASSLVGVRDSSTDTQYF. This chain links TRBV5-8 with TRBJ2-3; D is possibly TRBD1 or TRBD2 (5 bases each). V lost 0 bases and J 0 bases, leaving 17 bases between the germline ends. The CDR3 extends over 18 amino acids. Germline assignment: CDR1 SGHTS and CDR2 YDEGEE.

CDR3 sequence (DNA): TGTGCCAGCTCACCACCGGGGGCAGGGAGCTTCTACGAGCAGTACTTC. Amino acids: CASSPPGAGSFYEQYF. J is TRBJ2-7 and V is TRBV18; maybe TRBD1 (6 bases). Between the trimmed V and J ends, which lost 0 bases and 3 bases, there was a span of 15 bases. Looked up from germline, CDR1 is KGHSH and CDR2 is LQKENI. The CDR3 runs 16 residues.

CDR3: CASSPGTPTQPQHF. In DNA, the CDR3 is TGTGCCAGTAGTCCAGGGACGCCAACTCAGCCCCAGCATTTT. The chain employs TRBV19 and TRBJ1-5; D perhaps matches TRBD1 (5 bases). This CDR3 spans 14 amino acids. V was shortened by 5 bases and J by 6 bases, with 14 bases between the two germline ends. The V gene's germline CDR1 is LNHDA and CDR2 SQIVND (reference sequence).

J is TRBJ1-2 and V is TRBV27; D is unresolved. Trimming removed 2 bases from V and 5 bases from J, with 12 bases in between. CDR3 length equals 14 residues. The germline V gene encodes CDR1 MNHEY and CDR2 SMNVEV (reference sequence). This CDR3 is CASSLKYSGYGYTF. The CDR3 nucleotides are TGTGCCAGCAGTTTAAAGTATTCGGGATATGGCTACACCTTC.

V is TRBV6-1 and J is TRBJ2-1, with TRBD2 matching 12 bases. Per the germline V gene, CDR1 is MNHNS and CDR2 is SASEGT. This CDR3 comprises 19 residues. After removal of 2 bases from V and 5 bases from J, the junction contained 13 bases not matched to a gene. DNA of the CDR3: TGTGCCAGCAGTGAAAGTGGGGCGGCTAGCGGGAGGGTCCACAATGAGCAGTTCTTC. The encoded protein is CASSESGAASGRVHNEQFF.

The chain recombines TRBV11-3 with TRBJ2-7, with 14 nucleotides matching TRBD2. The CDR3 length is 15 residues. Germline-derived CDR1 and CDR2 are SGHNT and YENEEA. The ends lost 5 bases at V and 5 bases at J; junction bases unmatched: 5. CDR3 bases: TGTGCCAGCAGCCAAGGACTAGCGGGAGGCCACGAGCAGTACTTC. Protein sequence: CASSQGLAGGHEQYF. Full variable domain (outside the CDR3, taken from reference TRBV11-3 and TRBJ2-7): EAGVVQSPRYKIIEKKQPVAFWCNPISGHNTLYWYLQNLGQGPELLIRYENEEAVDDSQLPKDRFSAERLKGVDSTLKIQPAELGDSAVYLCASSQGLAGGHEQYFGPGTRLTVT.

The V and J genes are TRBV27 and TRBJ1-1; weak D call: TRBD1 (6 bases). V was cut by 4 bases and J by 11 bases, with 14 bases left in between. The germline gives CDR1 MNHEY, CDR2 SMNVEV (reference sequence). This CDR3 spans 12 amino acids. The CDR3 here is CASSSTTGSAFF. CDR3 in DNA: TGTGCCAGCAGTTCGACGACAGGATCGGCTTTCTTT.

The chain uses TRBV10-3 and TRBJ2-7, with 11 bases that match TRBD2. The CDR3 sequence is 15 residues long. CDR1 is ENHRY, CDR2 SYGVKD, per germline. After removal of 3 bases from V and 4 bases from J, the junction contained 5 bases not matched to a gene. The CDR3 coding sequence is TGTGCCATCAGTGACCCGGGACTAGCGGTTTACGAGCAGTACTTC. Its protein product is CAISDPGLAVYEQYF.

V usage is TRBV10-3 and J usage is TRBJ2-1, with 7 bases lining up with TRBD1. The CDR3 is 16 residues long. Germline V gives CDR1 ENHRY, CDR2 SYGVKD. Unmatched junction bases numbered 7, after V lost 5 bases and J lost 0 bases. For the CDR3, the DNA is TGTGCCATCAGTCCCGGGACAGCGAGCTCCTACAATGAGCAGTTCTTC. Translating gives CAISPGTASSYNEQFF.